Listed below are T cell receptor beta chains from one sample, sequenced in a study of regulatory T cells in long-lasting Graves disease. TCRdb processed the multiplex PCR reads anew with MiXCR; each CDR3 protein has one entry. This repertoire shows about 340,000 distinct CDR3 sequences, around 20% found once; its top ten account for less than 30%. Here the sequenced sample was peripheral blood mononuclear cells (PBMCs), taken when the disease was refractory, from a patient treated with antithyroid drugs. These receptors originate from a female donor with Graves disease. CDR3s include the opening cysteine and the closing phenylalanine or tryptophan. The D gene is left open where the match is weak. Only some rows state a clone size, as once, few, many or a class for expanded clones.

d_gene	len	j_gene	v_gene	abundance	CDR3aa	CDR3nt
NA	13	TRBJ2-7	TRBV4-3	NA	CASSHTNQDEQYF	TGCGCCAGCAGCCACACGAACCAAGACGAGCAGTACTTC
NA	14	TRBJ2-2	TRBV12-3/TRBV12-4	many	CATRTDLRTGELFF	TGTGCCACCAGGACCGACCTGAGGACCGGGGAGCTGTTTTTT
NA	14	TRBJ2-5	TRBV4-1	few	CASSQDVQSETQYF	TGCGCCAGCAGCCAAGATGTACAGTCGGAGACCCAGTACTTC
NA	13	TRBJ1-2	TRBV2	NA	CASSPRQAYGYTF	TGTGCCAGCAGTCCCCGACAGGCCTATGGCTACACCTTC
NA	13	TRBJ2-7	TRBV12-3/TRBV12-4	many	CASSADRSYEQYF	TGTGCCAGCAGCGCCGACCGGTCCTACGAGCAGTACTTC
TRBD1	18	TRBJ1-2	TRBV7-9	NA	CASSPTRRTGASNYGYTF	TGTGCCAGCAGTCCCACCAGGAGAACAGGGGCTTCTAACTATGGCTACACCTTC
NA	19	TRBJ2-5	TRBV3-1	many	CASSQGKRTGGWYQETQYF	TGTGCCAGCAGCCAAGGGAAGCGGACCGGGGGTTGGTACCAAGAGACCCAGTACTTC
TRBD1	13	TRBJ2-7	TRBV29-1	few	CSVGSPGGYEQYF	TGCAGCGTAGGTAGCCCAGGGGGCTACGAGCAGTACTTC
TRBD1	16	TRBJ2-3	TRBV28	NA	CASSYPGQGSTDTQYF	TGTGCCAGCAGTTACCCGGGACAGGGATCCACAGATACGCAGTATTTT
NA	18	TRBJ2-2	TRBV5-1	NA	CASSLEGTTFANTGELFF	TGCGCCAGCAGCTTGGAGGGGACCACGTTCGCGAACACCGGGGAGCTGTTTTTT
NA	15	TRBJ1-4	TRBV19	few	CASTHWGATNEKLFF	TGTGCCAGTACCCATTGGGGGGCAACTAATGAAAAACTGTTTTTT